This T cell receptor beta chain emerged from a study of tumor-infiltrating lymphocytes in primary liver carcinoma. Whole-study results and caveats: Tumor-adjacent and tumor-blood pairs displayed less overlap than did pairs of tumor regions.

A constant-region primer primed TCR beta cDNA synthesis from 450 to 550 ng of total RNA. TCR beta libraries came from three nested multiplex PCR rounds using slightly modified ARM-PCR. In the first two PCR rounds, TRBV1-TRBV30 forward primers were paired with a C-beta reverse primer, and each round lasted around 10 cycles. Each CDR3 protein gets one entry after TCRdb re-called the multiplex PCR reads with MiXCR. The table records about 100,000 distinct CDR3 sequences, around 68% of them present only once. Unsorted bulk tissue, about 19-31 mg of it, served as the source for co-extraction of RNA and DNA. Patients showed chronic HBV infection and an absence of prior treatment. This CDR3 contains 17 residues. CDR1 is SGHAT and CDR2 is FQNNGV in the germline V gene. Notes on this clonotype: As yet, its antigen is unknown. A read error may account for a junction end that differs from germline.

The TCR comes from a man in his forties with primary liver carcinoma and hepatitis B virus infection. The sequenced material came from tumor-adjacent normal liver tissue. The chain couples TRBV11-2 to TRBJ2-5; D perhaps matches TRBD1 (6 bases). The CDR3 here is CANRLVSGGSRQETQYF. The CDR3 coding sequence is TGTGCCAACAGATTAGTCAGTGGGGGCAGTCGGCAAGAGACCCAATATTTC.